These 19 T cell receptor beta chains came from one sample sequenced in a study of blood T cell repertoires in COVID-19. Profiling relied on immunoSEQ multiplex PCR, and the TCRdb table lists in-frame clones only, not all of them. The sample carries some 360,000 clones, more than 70% recorded once. Sequenced sample: peripheral blood. These TCRs come from a woman aged 60-75 years with COVID-19, enrolled during active disease.

As regards this clone: At one end the junction does not follow the germline gene, possibly because of a read error. The V gene is TRBV2, the J gene TRBJ1-1, with 8 bases lining up with TRBD1. Looked up from germline, CDR1 is SNHLY and CDR2 is FYNNEI. The CDR3 has 13 residues. In nucleotides, the CDR3 is TGTGCCAGCGGAAGACAGGGGAACCCTGAAGCTTTCTTT. Protein sequence: CASGRQGNPEAFF. Based on the CDR3 plus reference TRBV2 and TRBJ1-1, the full variable domain is EPEVTQTPSHQVTQMGQEVILRCVPISNHLYFYWYRQILGQKVEFLVSFYNNEISEKSEIFDDQFSVERPDGSNFTLKIRSTKLEDSAMYFCASGRQGNPEAFFGQGTRLTVV.

This clone was picked up one time. The rearrangement uses TRBV11-1 and TRBJ1-1; D may be TRBD1 (6 bases). This CDR3 contains 16 residues. The V and J ends lost 2 bases and 1 base respectively, with 14 bases between them. The germline gives CDR1 SGHAT, CDR2 FQDESV (reference sequence). This CDR3 reads CASSLYRGDKNTEAFF. Here the CDR3 DNA reads TGTGCCAGCAGCTTATACCGGGGGGACAAGAACACTGAAGCTTTCTTT.

The chain recombines TRBV11-2 with TRBJ2-1; 8 nucleotides match TRBD2. The CDR3 is made up of 18 amino acids. Trimming at V came to 0 bases and at J to 3 bases, leaving 10 bases not matched to a gene. Germline V gene data show CDR1 as SGHAT and CDR2 as FQNNGV. The CDR3 DNA sequence: TGTGCCAGCAGCTTAGAGGGAGCTCTAGCGGGCGTCTACAATGAGCAGTTCTTC. Protein: CASSLEGALAGVYNEQFF.

The rearrangement links TRBV5-1 to TRBJ1-4, with D possibly matching TRBD1 (6 bases). Germline values: CDR1 SGHRS, CDR2 YFSETQ. V was clipped by 0 bases and J by 0 bases, with 15 bases between them. CDR3 length: 18 residues. The DNA for the CDR3 is TGCGCCAGCAGCTTGGGTGTCAGGGGCGGCCCAACTAATGAAAAACTGTTTTTT. It yields the protein CASSLGVRGGPTNEKLFF.

This clone was detected only once. The chain recombines TRBV5-1 with TRBJ2-3; TRBD1 agrees at 8 bases. The CDR3 spans 16 residues. With 4 bases clipped from V and 2 bases from J, the junction kept 9 bases outside the gene matches. The germline gives CDR1 SGHRS, CDR2 YFSETQ. CDR3 sequence: CASSLGDRRNTDTQYF. DNA for the CDR3: TGCGCCAGCAGCCTTGGGGACAGGAGGAACACAGATACGCAGTATTTT. Filled out from reference TRBV5-1 and TRBJ2-3, the complete variable domain reads KAGVTQTPRYLIKTRGQQVTLSCSPISGHRSVSWYQQTPGQGLQFLFEYFSETQRNKGNFPGRFSGRQFSNSRSEMNVSTLELGDSALYLCASSLGDRRNTDTQYFGPGTRLTVL.

The rearrangement uses TRBV11-2 and TRBJ2-1; the match to TRBD2 covers 7 bases. The CDR3 loop spans 17 amino acids. CDR1 and CDR2 from the germline V gene are SGHAT and FQNNGV. After removal of 6 bases from V and 0 bases from J, the junction contained 11 bases not matched to a gene. CDR3 coding DNA: TGTGCCAGCAGGCGGGGAGCGGGACTTTACTCCTACAATGAGCAGTTCTTC. It is translated as CASRRGAGLYSYNEQFF.

V gene TRBV5-1 combines with J gene TRBJ1-1; D gene unclear. Per germline, CDR1 SGHRS and CDR2 YFSETQ. The CDR3 is made up of 13 amino acids. Trimming cost V 4 bases and J 4 bases, with 11 bases left between them. The CDR3 DNA is TGCGCCAGCAGCCCCTCGAGTGGCACTGAAGCTTTCTTT. Translated: CASSPSSGTEAFF.

This clone has a single count. This chain uses TRBV4-1 with TRBJ2-3; TRBD2 is a possible D gene (7 bases). V gave up 4 bases and J gave up 0 bases, with 14 bases separating them. From germline, CDR1 is MGHRA and CDR2 YSYEKL. The CDR3 extends over 16 amino acids. The CDR3: CASSPSAGASTDTQYF. In DNA form, the CDR3 reads TGCGCCAGCAGCCCGTCGGCGGGGGCTAGCACAGATACGCAGTATTTT.

The genes are TRBV6-5 and TRBJ1-1, with D perhaps TRBD1 (6 bases). The CDR3 sequence is 15 residues long. The V gene lost 0 bases and the J gene lost 4 bases, with 12 bases spanning the gap. From germline, CDR1 is MNHEY and CDR2 SVGAGI. This CDR3 reads CASSYSRGGSTEAFF. CDR3 in DNA: TGTGCCAGCAGTTACTCTAGGGGGGGGAGCACTGAAGCTTTCTTT.

The chain joins TRBV2 to TRBJ2-2; 7 bases map to TRBD1. CDR3 length: 13 amino acids. Germline assignment: CDR1 SNHLY and CDR2 FYNNEI. Germline trimming cut 5 bases from V and 6 bases from J; bases unmatched to any gene: 3. The DNA for the CDR3 is TGTGCCAGCAGTCGTGGACAGGCCGGGGAGCTGTTTTTT. This translates into CASSRGQAGELFF. The entire variable domain, with the rest obtained from reference TRBV2 and TRBJ2-2, is as follows: EPEVTQTPSHQVTQMGQEVILRCVPISNHLYFYWYRQILGQKVEFLVSFYNNEISEKSEIFDDQFSVERPDGSNFTLKIRSTKLEDSAMYFCASSRGQAGELFFGEGSRLTVL.

J is TRBJ2-5 and V is TRBV7-8, with 11 positions matching TRBD1. V lost 2 bases and J lost 6; bases outside the gene matches: 8. The germline V gene encodes CDR1 SGHVS and CDR2 FQNEAQ. The CDR3 spans 16 residues. CDR3 protein: CASSLIRTGGAQTQYF. The CDR3 region has the DNA TGTGCCAGCAGCTTAATTAGGACAGGGGGCGCCCAGACCCAGTACTTC.

The J gene is TRBJ1-2, the V gene TRBV5-1, with D tentatively TRBD1 (6 bases). The CDR3 has 17 amino acids. Trimming left V 0 bases short and J 0 bases short, with 15 bases between. The V gene's germline CDR1 is SGHRS and CDR2 YFSETQ. The CDR3 is CASSLVPGVVANYGYTF. The CDR3 DNA reads as TGCGCCAGCAGCTTGGTTCCAGGGGTCGTAGCTAACTATGGCTACACCTTC.

The chain employs TRBV2 and TRBJ2-3, with 7 nucleotides matching TRBD2. CDR3 length equals 14 residues. J lost 0 bases, V lost 8 bases, and 5 bases had no gene match. The V gene's germline CDR1 is SNHLY and CDR2 FYNNEI. The CDR3 is CASWRGSSTDTQYF. The CDR3 coding sequence is TGTGCCAGCTGGCGGGGGTCTAGCACAGATACGCAGTATTTT.

The chain recombines TRBV5-1 with TRBJ2-2; the match to TRBD1 covers 7 bases. Germline lookup yields CDR1 SGHRS and CDR2 YFSETQ. V lost 6 bases and J lost 5; bases outside the gene matches: 10. This CDR3 comprises 15 residues. CDR3 nucleotide sequence: TGCGCCAGCACAACGGGACAGCGTGGGACCGGGGAGCTGTTTTTT. Protein: CASTTGQRGTGELFF. Together with reference TRBV5-1 and TRBJ2-2, the CDR3 gives the full variable domain: KAGVTQTPRYLIKTRGQQVTLSCSPISGHRSVSWYQQTPGQGLQFLFEYFSETQRNKGNFPGRFSGRQFSNSRSEMNVSTLELGDSALYLCASTTGQRGTGELFFGEGSRLTVL.

This sequence joins TRBV7-2 and TRBJ2-1, with TRBD2 identical over 11 bases. Trimming cost V 1 base and J 8 bases; bases outside gene matches: 7. The CDR3 has 16 residues. Per germline, CDR1 SGHTA and CDR2 FQGNSA. This chain's CDR3 is CASSLVRLAGWDEQFF. The CDR3 region has the DNA TGTGCCAGCAGCTTAGTCCGACTAGCGGGGTGGGATGAGCAGTTCTTC.

V is TRBV6-6 and J is TRBJ1-2; 8 bases fit TRBD1. V gave up 4 bases and J gave up 6 bases; unmatched junction bases: 7. This CDR3 contains 14 residues. From germline, CDR1 is MNHNY and CDR2 SVGAGI (reference sequence). For the CDR3, the DNA is TGTGCCAGCAGTTTTGGACAGGGAGGCGATGGCTACACCTTC. Translation gives CASSFGQGGDGYTF.

The chain has TRBV19 and TRBJ2-1; 11 nucleotides agree with TRBD1. V lost 1 base and J lost 9; bases outside the gene matches: 11. Germline V CDR1 and CDR2: LNHDA, SQIVND (reference sequence). The CDR3 is 17 amino acids. CDR3 nucleotide sequence: TGTGCCAGTAGTATAGCCCTTGGACAGGGGGCTCGCGGTGAGCAGTTCTTC. This sequence encodes CASSIALGQGARGEQFF. Combining the CDR3 with reference TRBV19 and TRBJ2-1 gives the whole variable domain DGGITQSPKYLFRKEGQNVTLSCEQNLNHDAMYWYRQDPGQGLRLIYYSQIVNDFQKGDIAEGYSVSREKKESFPLTVTSAQKNPTAFYLCASSIALGQGARGEQFFGPGTRLTVL.

A single count supports this clone. The chain employs TRBV15 and TRBJ2-1; 9 positions agree with TRBD2. This CDR3 spans 18 amino acids. The V and J ends lost 1 base and 7 bases, in that order; junction bases with no gene match: 14. The germline V gene has CDR1 LNHNV and CDR2 YYDKDF (reference sequence). The CDR3 loop is CATSRVRLAGTTGNEQFF. CDR3 DNA: TGTGCCACCAGCAGAGTCCGGCTAGCGGGGACGACGGGGAATGAGCAGTTCTTC. The variable domain in full, completed from reference TRBV15 and TRBJ2-1, reads DAMVIQNPRYQVTQFGKPVTLSCSQTLNHNVMYWYQQKSSQAPKLLFHYYDKDFNNEADTPDNFQSRRPNTSFCFLDIRSPGLGDTAMYLCATSRVRLAGTTGNEQFFGPGTRLTVL.

The chain carries TRBV6-5 and TRBJ1-6; possibly TRBD1 for D (5 bases). Trimming removed 4 bases at V and 7 bases at J, with 11 bases between. Germline loops: CDR1 MNHEY, CDR2 SVGAGI. The CDR3 spans 14 residues. CDR3 in amino acids: CASSSPGNNSPLHF. The CDR3 DNA reads as TGTGCCAGCAGTTCCCCAGGGAACAATTCACCCCTCCACTTT.